This entry lists 29 T cell receptor beta chains sequenced from one sample in a study of T-cell memory formation after mild COVID-19. One entry per CDR3 protein, called by TCRdb with MiXCR from the 5' RACE reads. Among 350,000 to 550,000 distinct CDR3 sequences, more than 15% were seen once, and the ten largest hold roughly 21%. Sequencing used PBMCs or a T cell subset sorted from them (not recorded which). The receptors stem from a man younger than 35 who had mild COVID-19 (a few samples of this study predate the infection). Cell type and time point are not known.

The chain links TRBV25-1 to TRBJ2-1; 7 bases are a match to TRBD1. J gave up 6 bases and V 0 bases, and 5 bases lay outside the gene matches. Germline lookup yields CDR1 MGHDK and CDR2 SYGVNS. CDR3 length: 15 amino acids. In DNA form, the CDR3 reads TGTGCCAGCAGTGAATATGCCGCAGGGGGCAATGAGCAGTTCTTC. This translates into CASSEYAAGGNEQFF.

The rearrangement joins TRBV9 to TRBJ1-1, with D unresolved. V lost 4 bases and J 5 bases, leaving 9 bases between the germline ends. Germline V lookup: CDR1 SGDLS, CDR2 YYNGEE. This CDR3 region has 12 residues. CDR3 coding DNA: TGTGCCAGCAGCAACACACGGACTGAAGCTTTCTTT. Protein product: CASSNTRTEAFF.

This clonotype has a handful of counts. J is TRBJ1-6 and V is TRBV7-2; D not resolved. CDR1 and CDR2 (germline): SGHTA, FQGNSA. CDR3 length equals 13 residues. Trimming removed 1 base at V and 13 bases at J, with 11 bases between. As DNA, the CDR3 is TGTGCCAGCAGCTTAGGGCGTGGGGATCCCCTCCACTTT. It codes for CASSLGRGDPLHF.

This chain links TRBV3-1 with TRBJ2-4; 13 nucleotides agree with TRBD2. The V gene end was trimmed by 3 bases and the J gene end by 12 bases; junction bases not matched to a gene: 8. The CDR3 spans 15 residues. Germline CDR1 is LGHDT and CDR2 is YNNKEL (reference sequence). The CDR3 loop is CASSHGPGLAGYQYF. Here the CDR3 DNA reads TGTGCCAGCAGCCATGGACCGGGACTAGCGGGGTATCAGTACTTC. The entire variable domain, with the rest obtained from reference TRBV3-1 and TRBJ2-4, is as follows: DTAVSQTPKYLVTQMGNDKSIKCEQNLGHDTMYWYKQDSKKFLKIMFSYNNKELIINETVPNRFSPKSPDKAHLNLHINSLELGDSAVYFCASSHGPGLAGYQYFGAGTRLSVL.

The V and J genes are TRBV27 and TRBJ1-4, with D unresolved. Trimming took off 3 bases at V and 5 bases at J, with 7 bases between the two ends. In germline, CDR1 is MNHEY, CDR2 SMNVEV (reference sequence). CDR3 length: 13 amino acids. The CDR3 region is CASSFAGNEKLFF. Here the CDR3 DNA reads TGTGCCAGCAGTTTCGCGGGCAATGAAAAACTGTTTTTT.

This clonotype was detected only a few times. V and J are TRBV11-2 and TRBJ2-3; TRBD2 aligns across 7 bases. Trimming took 5 bases from V and 6 from J; bases not matched to a gene: 11. The germline gives CDR1 SGHAT, CDR2 FQNNGV. CDR3 length: 15 residues. The CDR3 DNA sequence: TGTGCCAGCAGCACCGGGACTACCGCCTGGGATACGCAGTATTTT. The encoded protein is CASSTGTTAWDTQYF.

CDR3 DNA sequence: TGTGCCAGCAGACTAGGGAGTCCCGGGACGCAGTATTTT. It is translated as CASRLGSPGTQYF. This chain joins TRBV6-5 and TRBJ2-3, with a weak D call TRBD2 (5 bases). CDR1 MNHEY and CDR2 SVGAGI come from the germline V gene. Trimming stripped 6 bases from V and 9 bases from J, with 16 bases between. The CDR3 covers 13 residues.

J is TRBJ1-3 and V is TRBV3-1; 9 bases line up with TRBD1. Germline V lookup: CDR1 LGHDT, CDR2 YNNKEL (reference sequence). Unmatched junction bases numbered 3, after V lost 3 bases and J lost 6 bases. The CDR3 is made up of 14 amino acids. Here the CDR3 reads CASSQGQGENTIYF. CDR3 nucleotide sequence: TGTGCCAGCAGCCAGGGACAGGGTGAAAACACCATATATTTT.

This clonotype has only a few counts. V usage is TRBV20-1 and J usage is TRBJ2-7, with 7 bases identical to TRBD2. The CDR3 runs to 13 residues. Germline CDR1 is DFQATT and CDR2 is SNEGSKA (reference sequence). The ends lost 3 bases at V and 3 bases at J; junction bases unmatched: 5. The CDR3 region is CSARAASGYEQYV. The CDR3, as DNA: TGCAGTGCTAGGGCGGCTAGCGGCTACGAGCAGTACGTC.

This clonotype was found many times. V gene TRBV7-2 combines with J gene TRBJ2-5; 7 nucleotides agree with TRBD2. Germline CDR1 reads SGHTA; CDR2 reads FQGNSA. CDR3 size: 15 residues. With 1 base clipped from V and 2 bases from J, the junction kept 4 bases outside the gene matches. Here the CDR3 DNA reads TGTGCCAGCAGCTTAGATCAGGGAGGGCAAGAGACCCAGTACTTC. This encodes CASSLDQGGQETQYF.

CDR3 DNA: TGTGCCAGCAGTTTAGCGCTTAGTATCGGGGGTCAGCCCCAGCATTTT. Residues: CASSLALSIGGQPQHF. V usage is TRBV12-3 or TRBV12-4 and J usage is TRBJ1-5; perhaps TRBD1 as D (5 bases). The V end was cut by 0 bases, the J end by 6 bases, with 15 bases between. CDR3 length: 16 amino acids.

This clonotype has a count of ten or more. The chain couples TRBV12-3 or TRBV12-4 to TRBJ2-4, with 7 bases fitting TRBD1. Germline trimming cut 5 bases from V and 0 bases from J; bases unmatched to any gene: 7. The CDR3 extends over 16 amino acids. The CDR3 is CASSPTGDLAKNIQYF. The CDR3 nucleotides are TGTGCCAGCAGTCCTACAGGGGACCTAGCCAAAAACATTCAGTACTTC.

The V and J genes are TRBV7-2 and TRBJ1-5; 7 nucleotides match TRBD1. Germline CDR1 and CDR2: SGHTA and FQGNSA. The V gene end was trimmed by 5 bases and the J gene end by 2 bases; junction bases not matched to a gene: 12. CDR3 size: 17 residues. CDR3 nucleotide sequence: TGTGCCAGCAGCCGTATTACAGGGGATCAGGGCAATCAGCCCCAGCATTTT. It yields the protein CASSRITGDQGNQPQHF.

The CDR3 DNA reads as TGTGCCAGCAGTTACCTAGGGGTAGGACCTCTTGATGGCTACACCTTC. Translation: CASSYLGVGPLDGYTF. The rearrangement uses TRBV6-2 or TRBV6-3 and TRBJ1-2, with a tentative D call TRBD1 (5 bases). The CDR3 runs 16 residues. Trimming left V 2 bases short and J 6 bases short, with 19 bases between. Germline assignment: CDR1 MNHEY and CDR2 SVGEGT.

The V gene is TRBV6-6, the J gene TRBJ1-2; D unresolved. This CDR3 spans 10 amino acids. V was pared by 5 bases and J by 7 bases, with 5 bases between. Germline values: CDR1 MNHNY, CDR2 SVGAGI (reference sequence). The CDR3 sequence is CASSAPGYTF. The CDR3 region has the DNA TGTGCCAGCAGTGCCCCTGGCTACACCTTC.

In this sample, this clonotype turned up many times. The chain is built from TRBV5-1 and TRBJ2-3; 8 bases are shared with TRBD1. CDR1 is SGHRS and CDR2 is YFSETQ in the germline V gene. V shed 4 bases and J 3 bases; nucleotides not matched to a gene: 10. The CDR3 sequence is 16 residues long. As DNA, the CDR3 is TGCGCCAGCAGCCGAACGACAGGGGTTGTGACAGATACGCAGTATTTT. This gives the protein CASSRTTGVVTDTQYF. The entire variable domain, with the rest obtained from reference TRBV5-1 and TRBJ2-3, is as follows: KAGVTQTPRYLIKTRGQQVTLSCSPISGHRSVSWYQQTPGQGLQFLFEYFSETQRNKGNFPGRFSGRQFSNSRSEMNVSTLELGDSALYLCASSRTTGVVTDTQYFGPGTRLTVL.

The chain links TRBV3-1 to TRBJ1-1, with TRBD1 matching 10 bases. V trimming: 5 bases; J trimming: 6 bases; junction bases outside the gene matches: 6. CDR3 length: 14 residues. Germline lookup yields CDR1 LGHDT and CDR2 YNNKEL (reference sequence). The CDR3 region has the DNA TGTGCCAGCAGCTTCGGGACAGGGGAGGCTGAAGCTTTCTTT. This translates into CASSFGTGEAEAFF.

The chain carries TRBV18 and TRBJ2-3; 9 bases align to TRBD2. The germline CDR1 and CDR2 sequences are KGHSH and LQKENI. The length of the CDR3 is 16 residues. J was trimmed by 5 bases and V by 1 base; bases with no gene match: 7. The CDR3: CASSPLSLAGIDTQYF. The CDR3 bases are TGTGCCAGCTCACCACTTTCGCTAGCGGGAATAGATACGCAGTATTTT.

The chain employs TRBV7-9 and TRBJ2-3; D unclear. The CDR3 runs to 15 residues. The germline V gene encodes CDR1 SEHNR and CDR2 FQNEAQ (reference sequence). Trimming took 1 base from V and 2 from J, leaving 10 bases between them. This CDR3 is CASSLVPGITDTQYF. The DNA of the CDR3 is TGTGCCAGCAGCTTAGTTCCCGGAATCACAGATACGCAGTATTTT.

The rearrangement uses TRBV12-3 or TRBV12-4 and TRBJ2-1; the match to TRBD2 covers 7 bases. V shed 2 bases and J 3 bases; nucleotides not matched to a gene: 10. The CDR3 consists of 17 residues. The CDR3 nucleotides are TGTGCCAGCAGTTTATTGGGCGGGGGACCGGGCTACAATGAGCAGTTCTTC. This translates into CASSLLGGGPGYNEQFF.

CDR3 residues: CASSLKSGTSLASYNEQFF. Written as DNA, the CDR3 is TGTGCCAGCAGCTTAAAATCCGGGACTAGCCTGGCGTCCTACAATGAGCAGTTCTTC. The chain couples TRBV7-6 to TRBJ2-1; 9 bases are shared with TRBD2. Germline CDR1 SGHVS, CDR2 FNYEAQ. V lost 2 bases to trimming and J lost 1 base; unmatched junction nucleotides: 12. This CDR3 spans 19 amino acids.

This chain connects TRBV12-3 or TRBV12-4 to TRBJ2-3; D remains unclear. The V end was cut by 4 bases, the J end by 4 bases, with 6 bases between. This CDR3 spans 12 amino acids. The CDR3 sequence: CASSSNADTQYF. The DNA for the CDR3 is TGTGCCAGCAGTTCGAACGCAGATACGCAGTATTTT.

This clonotype was observed a few times. One junction end does not reproduce the germline sequence, and a read error may be involved. This chain connects TRBV12-3 or TRBV12-4 to TRBJ1-2; D is uncertain. This CDR3 has 11 residues. The CDR3 DNA follows: TGTGCCAGCAGCCTTATGGCCGTGAGGTCCTTC. It codes for CASSLMAVRSF.

For the CDR3, the DNA is TGCGCCAGCAGCCAAGGAGGCCCGGGACAGTTTAATTCACCCCTCCACTTT. Protein: CASSQGGPGQFNSPLHF. This sequence joins TRBV4-1 and TRBJ1-6; TRBD1 matches at 7 bases. There are 17 residues in the CDR3. Trimming at V came to 1 base and at J to 6 bases, leaving 9 bases not matched to a gene. CDR1 is MGHRA and CDR2 is YSYEKL in the germline V gene.

This clonotype occurred a few times. The chain couples TRBV9 to TRBJ1-2; possibly TRBD1 for D (6 bases). Germline CDR1 is SGDLS and CDR2 is YYNGEE. This CDR3 region has 16 residues. The germline V and J ends were trimmed by 0 bases and 5 bases, with 17 bases remaining between them. The CDR3 here is CASSVGSGGQIYGYTF. CDR3 nucleotides: TGTGCCAGCAGCGTAGGATCTGGGGGGCAGATATATGGCTACACCTTC.

Only a few counts were recorded for this clonotype. V usage is TRBV7-9 and J usage is TRBJ1-2; TRBD1 matches at 8 bases. The length of the CDR3 is 15 residues. V shed 5 bases, J shed 4 bases, and the junction held 9 bases outside the gene matches. In germline, CDR1 is SEHNR, CDR2 FQNEAQ (reference sequence). The CDR3 here is CASSLDRGPIYGYTF. CDR3 sequence (DNA): TGTGCCAGCAGCCTCGACAGGGGCCCTATCTATGGCTACACCTTC.

This chain joins TRBV12-3 or TRBV12-4 and TRBJ2-2; D remains ambiguous. The V gene lost 2 bases and the J gene lost 4 bases, with 8 bases spanning the gap. The length of the CDR3 is 14 residues. The CDR3 spells CASSLNFFTGELFF. In DNA, the CDR3 is TGTGCCAGCAGTTTAAATTTCTTCACCGGGGAGCTGTTTTTT.

This clonotype was seen a handful of times. The J gene is TRBJ2-3, the V gene TRBV15; D perhaps matches TRBD1 (5 bases). The CDR3 consists of 14 residues. CDR1 and CDR2 from the germline V gene are LNHNV and YYDKDF (reference sequence). Trimming cost V 1 base and J 6 bases, with 11 bases left between them. The CDR3 protein is CATSRVGAEDTQYF. CDR3 bases: TGTGCCACCAGCAGAGTAGGGGCTGAGGATACGCAGTATTTT.

J is TRBJ2-7 and V is TRBV6-2 or TRBV6-3; tentatively, D is TRBD1 (6 bases). The CDR3 consists of 11 residues. Trimming removed 11 bases from V and 2 bases from J, with 10 bases in between. CDR1 and CDR2 (germline): MNHEY, SVGEGT. This CDR3 reads CAPRGAYEQYF. The CDR3 nucleotides read TGTGCCCCCAGGGGAGCCTACGAGCAGTACTTC.